This T cell receptor beta chain derives from a study of T cells after yellow fever vaccination. Study context: In the case of low-cell-number fractions, SMART-Seq v4 Ultra Low Input was used for preparation.

One entry per CDR3 protein results from TCRdb running MiXCR on the 5' RACE reads. The sample records approximately 580,000 distinct CDR3 sequences, about a sixth being singletons. The count of this clonotype is one. The CDR3 has 15 residues. Germline CDR1 SGHRS, CDR2 YFSETQ. V dropped 5 bases and J dropped 6 bases, with 17 bases sitting between them. Sequencing used PBMCs, obtained around 5 days after the first yellow fever vaccination. The rearrangement links TRBV5-1 to TRBJ2-2; D is ambiguous. The TCR sequence derives from a man aged 18 to 35 who received the YFV17D yellow fever vaccine. The CDR3 region is CASRKELGRSGELFF. CDR3 DNA: TGCGCCAGCAGAAAGGAGTTGGGTAGATCCGGGGAGCTGTTTTTT.